The following is a TCR beta chain sequence with its context. Its antigen is as yet unknown. Data came from immunoSEQ multiplex PCR; TCRdb stores just in-frame clones and leaves some out. The sample lists about 58,000 clones, roughly nine tenths occurring once. The entry originates in a study of cytomegalovirus exposure and HLA in healthy donors. Across the study: A subsequent analysis stated that the 120 or so validation repertoires were run on the same platform as the roughly 710 first-cohort repertoires. Study outcomes and limitations: Researchers reported that a few CMV-associated chains were confirmed in vitro as CMV antigen-specific. Associated with cytomegalovirus, according to the listing, were some 150 TCR beta chains.

Germline-derived CDR1 and CDR2 are SQVTM and ANQGSEA. Trimming took off 6 bases at V and 2 bases at J, with 7 bases between the two ends. CDR3 length equals 12 residues. The chain joins TRBV29-1 to TRBJ2-2, with a tentative D call TRBD1 (5 bases). The sample taken for sequencing was PBMCs. The source is a young man in good health and CMV-seronegative. The CDR3 DNA reads as TGCAGCGTGACAGATAACACCGGGGAGCTGTTTTTT. This sequence encodes CSVTDNTGELFF.